The present entry profiles one T cell receptor beta chain with its context. These data originate in a study of beta chain features in type 1 diabetes. The wider study: The study examined about 110,000,000 sorted cells across all samples.

What was sequenced were expressed TCRB transcripts, since all of the isolated RNA had been reverse transcribed. Generated by immunoSEQ multiplex PCR, the TCRdb table keeps only in-frame clones and is missing some. The repertoire holds 150,000 or so clones, with more than 9.5% as singletons. Looked up from germline, CDR1 is SGHRS and CDR2 is YFSETQ. With V trimmed by 3 bases and J by 3 bases, 18 bases remained unmatched. The length of the CDR3 is 20 residues. The sequenced material came from central memory CD4+ T cells from blood. This TCR came from a man younger than 30 in good health. The rearrangement uses TRBV5-1 and TRBJ2-3, with 11 positions matching TRBD2. CDR3 DNA sequence: TGCGCCAGCAGCTCCCCGGGCGCAACCCTGACTAGCGGGGTTACAGATACGCAGTATTTT. It codes for CASSSPGATLTSGVTDTQYF. The full variable domain, rest sourced from reference TRBV5-1 and TRBJ2-3, is KAGVTQTPRYLIKTRGQQVTLSCSPISGHRSVSWYQQTPGQGLQFLFEYFSETQRNKGNFPGRFSGRQFSNSRSEMNVSTLELGDSALYLCASSSPGATLTSGVTDTQYFGPGTRLTVL.